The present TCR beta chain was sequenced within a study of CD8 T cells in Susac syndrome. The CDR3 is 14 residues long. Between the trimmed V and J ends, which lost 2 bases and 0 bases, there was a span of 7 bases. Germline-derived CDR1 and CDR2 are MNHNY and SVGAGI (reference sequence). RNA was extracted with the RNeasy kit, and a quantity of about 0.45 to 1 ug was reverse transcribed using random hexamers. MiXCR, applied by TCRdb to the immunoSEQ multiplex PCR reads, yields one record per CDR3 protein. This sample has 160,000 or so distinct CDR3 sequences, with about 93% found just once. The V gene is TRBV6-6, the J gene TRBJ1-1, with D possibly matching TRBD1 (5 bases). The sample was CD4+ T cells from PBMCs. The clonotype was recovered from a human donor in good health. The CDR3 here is CASSYGALNTEAFF. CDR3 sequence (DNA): TGTGCCAGCAGTTACGGGGCCCTGAACACTGAAGCTTTCTTT.